This record concerns one T cell receptor beta chain sequence. Its antigen is not known. The entry originates in a study of shared clonotypes between healthy human individuals. Study results and caveats: Naive CD4 clonotype sharing across several donors was about 5%.

Germline V gene sequence: CDR1 SSHAT, CDR2 FNYEAQ (reference sequence). This CDR3 is built from 15 residues. V dropped 5 bases and J dropped 4; count of bases not matched to a gene: 7. The study separated CD4+ cells into CD45RA+ naive and CD45RA-negative memory subsets. Sequencing used immunoSEQ multiplex PCR; TCRdb keeps in-frame clones, though not all of them. The table has over a million clones, approximately 98.5% seen once. The sample taken for sequencing was naive CD4+ T cells sorted from blood. Stated subset: CD45RA+ positively selected. The chain recombines TRBV7-7 with TRBJ1-2, with 10 bases aligning to TRBD1. The TCR originated in a young man in good health. CDR3: CASSIDRGRLYGYTF. The DNA of the CDR3 is TGTGCCAGCAGCATCGACAGGGGGCGCCTCTATGGCTACACCTTC. The whole variable domain, remainder taken from reference TRBV7-7 and TRBJ1-2, is GAGVSQSPRYKVTKRGQDVTLRCDPISSHATLYWYQQALGQGPEFLTYFNYEAQPDKSGLPSDRFSAERPEGSISTLTIQRTEQRDSAMYRCASSIDRGRLYGYTFGSGTRLTVV.